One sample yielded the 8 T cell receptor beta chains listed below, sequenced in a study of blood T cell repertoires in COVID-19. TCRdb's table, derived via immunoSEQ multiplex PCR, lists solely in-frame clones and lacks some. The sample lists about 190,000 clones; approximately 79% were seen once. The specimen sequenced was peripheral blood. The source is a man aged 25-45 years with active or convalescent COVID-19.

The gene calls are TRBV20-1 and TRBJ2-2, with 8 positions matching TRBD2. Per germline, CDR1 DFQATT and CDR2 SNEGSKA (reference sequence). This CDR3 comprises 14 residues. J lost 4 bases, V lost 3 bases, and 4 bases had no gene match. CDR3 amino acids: CSASSGILTGELFF. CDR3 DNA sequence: TGCAGTGCTAGTAGCGGGATCCTCACCGGGGAGCTGTTTTTT.

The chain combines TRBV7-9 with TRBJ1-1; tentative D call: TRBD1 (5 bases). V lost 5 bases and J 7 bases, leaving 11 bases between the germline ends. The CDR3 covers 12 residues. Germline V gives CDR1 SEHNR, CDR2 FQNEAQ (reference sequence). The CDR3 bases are TGTGCCAGCAGCGGAGGGACCAATGAAGCTTTCTTT. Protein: CASSGGTNEAFF. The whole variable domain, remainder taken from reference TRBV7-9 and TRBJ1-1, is DTGVSQNPRHKITKRGQNVTFRCDPISEHNRLYWYRQTLGQGPEFLTYFQNEAQLEKSRLLSDRFSAERPKGSFSTLEIQRTEQGDSAMYLCASSGGTNEAFFGQGTRLTVV.

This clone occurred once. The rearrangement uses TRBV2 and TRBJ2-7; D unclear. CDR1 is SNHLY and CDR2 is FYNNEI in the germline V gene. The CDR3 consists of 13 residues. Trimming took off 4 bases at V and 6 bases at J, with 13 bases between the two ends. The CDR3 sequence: CASSAGYASEQYF. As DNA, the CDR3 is TGTGCCAGCAGTGCCGGGTACGCTAGCGAGCAGTACTTC.

The CDR3 here is CASSMPPLAGREETQYF. For the CDR3, the DNA is TGTGCCAGTAGTATGCCCCCTTTAGCGGGGCGGGAAGAGACCCAGTACTTC. The V and J genes are TRBV19 and TRBJ2-5; 8 positions match TRBD2. CDR1 is LNHDA, CDR2 SQIVND, per germline (reference sequence). V lost 3 bases and J lost 3; bases outside the gene matches: 12. The CDR3 consists of 17 residues.

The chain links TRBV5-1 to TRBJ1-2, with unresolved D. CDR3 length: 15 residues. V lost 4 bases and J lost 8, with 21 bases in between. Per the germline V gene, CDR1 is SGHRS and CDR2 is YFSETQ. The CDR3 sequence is CASSLDGPAPGGYTF. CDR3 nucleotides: TGCGCCAGCAGCCTAGATGGTCCAGCTCCCGGGGGCTACACCTTC.

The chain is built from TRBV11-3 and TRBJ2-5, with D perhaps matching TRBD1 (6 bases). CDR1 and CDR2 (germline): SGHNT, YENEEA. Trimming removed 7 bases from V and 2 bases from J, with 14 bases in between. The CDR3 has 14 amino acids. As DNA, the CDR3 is TGTGCCAGCACCAAACGACAGGAGCAAGAGACCCAGTACTTC. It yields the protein CASTKRQEQETQYF.

CDR3 bases: TGCGCCAGCAGCTGGGTAGTTAGCGAGCGGTCCGGGGAGCTGTTTTTT. Protein product: CASSWVVSERSGELFF. The V gene is TRBV5-1, the J gene TRBJ2-2; D is perhaps TRBD2 (5 bases). CDR1 and CDR2 (germline): SGHRS, YFSETQ. The CDR3 totals 16 residues. V was shortened by 3 bases and J by 6 bases, with 18 bases between the two germline ends.

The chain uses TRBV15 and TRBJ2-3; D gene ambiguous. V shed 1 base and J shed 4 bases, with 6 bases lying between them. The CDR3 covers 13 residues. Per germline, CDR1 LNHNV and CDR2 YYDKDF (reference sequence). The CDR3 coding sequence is TGTGCCACCAGCAGAGTAGTACCAGATACGCAGTATTTT. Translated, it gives CATSRVVPDTQYF.